This TCR beta chain was recovered during a study of blood T cell repertoires in COVID-19. The V gene end was trimmed by 4 bases and the J gene end by 7 bases; junction bases not matched to a gene: 5. Germline CDR1 reads KGHDR; CDR2 reads SFDVKD. The CDR3 spans 15 residues. How the authors handled the data: Using reference gene primer amplification, nucleated cell counts were estimated. Sequencing used immunoSEQ multiplex PCR; TCRdb keeps in-frame clones, though not all of them. V, J and clone size reflect that table, while D and trimming were determined from the DNA. This sample has about 250,000 clones, with 80% to 85% found just once.

The chain has TRBV24-1 and TRBJ1-4; 10 bases are shared with TRBD1. The clonotype was recovered from a man aged 45-60 years with active or convalescent COVID-19. The sample consisted of peripheral blood. The CDR3 reads CATSDPTGGVEKLFF. In DNA form, the CDR3 reads TGTGCCACCAGTGACCCGACAGGGGGCGTTGAAAAACTGTTTTTT.